This T cell receptor (beta chain) is from a study of OX40 agonist ivuxolimab in advanced cancers. Background on the study: Dose-escalation patients had hepatocellular carcinoma, melanoma, renal cell or head and neck cancer.

V dropped 1 base and J dropped 0 bases, with 4 bases sitting between them. CDR3 length: 13 amino acids. Germline loops: CDR1 SGHRS, CDR2 YFSETQ. Profiling relied on immunoSEQ multiplex PCR, and the TCRdb table lists in-frame clones only, not all of them. The sample consists of about 68,000 clones, roughly 82% of them appearing once. This receptor was taken from an adult with an advanced solid tumor such as melanoma, head and neck, liver or kidney cancer. This specimen was CD4+ or CD8+ T cells sorted from blood, taken in a trial of the OX40 agonist ivuxolimab. This chain uses TRBV5-1 with TRBJ2-5; D is ambiguous. CDR3 nucleotide sequence: TGCGCCAGCAGCTTGACAGACCAAGAGACCCAGTACTTC. Translation gives CASSLTDQETQYF.